This TCR beta chain appears in the sequencing data of a study of identifying expanded T cells in peripheral blood. Study results and caveats: Differentially abundant clones: roughly 1.3 between replicates, just under 17 at around 14 days, over 18 at four. Clone count variance between roughly 2-week samples rose with total template count.

The CDR3 is made up of 15 amino acids. Looked up from germline, CDR1 is MNHEY and CDR2 is SVGAGI. V dropped 0 bases and J dropped 3 bases, with 10 bases sitting between them. The table came from immunoSEQ multiplex PCR; TCRdb's copy has only in-frame clones and leaves some out. The repertoire consists of roughly 100,000 clones, with more than 70% occurring once and the leading ten covering around 14%. Comment on this clone: What it binds is unknown.

The TCR originated in a person between 18 and 75 years old in good health. Material: blood. This rearrangement joins TRBV6-5 to TRBJ2-3, with TRBD2 as a possible D gene (6 bases). The CDR3 loop is CASSYSIAVTDTQYF. CDR3 coding DNA: TGTGCCAGCAGTTACTCGATAGCGGTTACAGATACGCAGTATTTT.